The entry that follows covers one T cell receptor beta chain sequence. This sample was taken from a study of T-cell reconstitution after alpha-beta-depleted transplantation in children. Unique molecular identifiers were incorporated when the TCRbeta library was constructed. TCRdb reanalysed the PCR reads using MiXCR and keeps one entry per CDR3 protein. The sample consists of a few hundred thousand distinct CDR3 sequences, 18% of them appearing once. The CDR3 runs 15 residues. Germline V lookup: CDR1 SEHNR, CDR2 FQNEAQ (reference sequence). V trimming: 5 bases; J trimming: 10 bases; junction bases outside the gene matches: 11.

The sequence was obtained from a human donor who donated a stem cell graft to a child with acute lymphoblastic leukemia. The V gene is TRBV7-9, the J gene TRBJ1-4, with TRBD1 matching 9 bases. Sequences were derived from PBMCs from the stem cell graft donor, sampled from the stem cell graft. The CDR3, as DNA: TGTGCCAGCAGCGCCAGGACAGGGGCGCCAGGAAAACTGTTTTTT. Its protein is CASSARTGAPGKLFF.